The clone carrying this TCR beta chain showed up many times. As yet, its antigen is unknown. One entry per CDR3 protein results from TCRdb running MiXCR on the RT-PCR reads. The data contain 710,000 or so distinct CDR3 sequences, 15% to 17% of them singletons. The data were obtained in a study of response to subunit inactivated influenza vaccine. Study results and limitations: The authors proposed limited new T cell recruitment per seasonal influenza vaccination.

Germline V CDR1 and CDR2: SGHRS, YFSETQ. The V end was cut by 0 bases, the J end by 1 base, with 12 bases between. The CDR3 loop spans 16 amino acids. The chain employs TRBV5-1 and TRBJ2-3, with a weak D call TRBD1 (5 bases). The receptor's source is a man in his forties or fifties who received an inactivated influenza vaccine. Sequences were derived from PBMCs from blood, sampled about 12 days after vaccination. CDR3: CASSLEGRVGTDTQYF. In nucleotides, the CDR3 is TGCGCCAGCAGCTTGGAGGGCAGGGTAGGCACAGATACGCAGTATTTT.